These 3 T cell receptor beta chains were all obtained from the same sample, sequenced in a study of cytomegalovirus exposure and HLA in healthy donors. The PCR had 60 Vbeta and 13 Jbeta primers. Produced via immunoSEQ multiplex PCR; TCRdb's table is partial and in-frame only. The sample records around 50,000 clones, around 83% being singletons. Sequencing input: PBMCs. The receptor source for this set is a man younger than 40 in good health and CMV-seronegative.

The J gene is TRBJ2-3, the V gene TRBV2, with 8 positions matching TRBD2. V shed 0 bases and J 3 bases; nucleotides not matched to a gene: 5. The germline gives CDR1 SNHLY, CDR2 FYNNEI. The CDR3 spans 16 residues. This chain's CDR3 is CASSEARLAGTDTQYF. The CDR3 region has the DNA TGTGCCAGCAGTGAAGCGCGATTAGCGGGAACAGATACGCAGTATTTT.

The rearrangement links TRBV19 to TRBJ2-1; TRBD2 agrees at 11 bases. The CDR3 sequence is 15 residues long. Trimming at V came to 8 bases and at J to 5 bases, leaving 8 bases not matched to a gene. The germline CDR1 and CDR2 sequences are LNHDA and SQIVND (reference sequence). In DNA form, the CDR3 reads TGTGCCAGTCAATTCACTAGCGGGAGTAACAATGAGCAGTTCTTC. Its translation: CASQFTSGSNNEQFF.

The rearrangement joins TRBV7-9 to TRBJ2-7; 8 nucleotides match TRBD2. Looked up from germline, CDR1 is SEHNR and CDR2 is FQNEAQ (reference sequence). The junction had 11 bases not matched to a gene; V was cut back by 0 bases and J by 7 bases. The CDR3 totals 16 residues. CDR3 bases: TGTGCCAGCAGCTTAGCGCGTGGCGGGGGGCCAGGGGAGCAGTACTTC. Its protein product is CASSLARGGGPGEQYF. The full variable domain, completed using reference TRBV7-9 and TRBJ2-7, is DTGVSQNPRHKITKRGQNVTFRCDPISEHNRLYWYRQTLGQGPEFLTYFQNEAQLEKSRLLSDRFSAERPKGSFSTLEIQRTEQGDSAMYLCASSLARGGGPGEQYFGPGTRLTVT.